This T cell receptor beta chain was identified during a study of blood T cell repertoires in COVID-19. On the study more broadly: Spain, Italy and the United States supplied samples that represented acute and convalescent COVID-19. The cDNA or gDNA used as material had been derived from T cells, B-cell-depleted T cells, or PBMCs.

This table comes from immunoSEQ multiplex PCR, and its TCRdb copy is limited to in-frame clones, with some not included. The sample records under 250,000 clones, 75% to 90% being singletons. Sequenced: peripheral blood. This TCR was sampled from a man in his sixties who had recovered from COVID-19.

The CDR3 coding sequence is TGTGCCATCAGGGGACAGGAGATCTACGAGCAGTACTTC. Translated, it gives CAIRGQEIYEQYF. The rearrangement links TRBV10-3 to TRBJ2-7; 8 positions match TRBD1. Germline loops: CDR1 ENHRY, CDR2 SYGVKD. The CDR3 has 13 amino acids. Trimming cost V 6 bases and J 3 bases; bases outside gene matches: 4.